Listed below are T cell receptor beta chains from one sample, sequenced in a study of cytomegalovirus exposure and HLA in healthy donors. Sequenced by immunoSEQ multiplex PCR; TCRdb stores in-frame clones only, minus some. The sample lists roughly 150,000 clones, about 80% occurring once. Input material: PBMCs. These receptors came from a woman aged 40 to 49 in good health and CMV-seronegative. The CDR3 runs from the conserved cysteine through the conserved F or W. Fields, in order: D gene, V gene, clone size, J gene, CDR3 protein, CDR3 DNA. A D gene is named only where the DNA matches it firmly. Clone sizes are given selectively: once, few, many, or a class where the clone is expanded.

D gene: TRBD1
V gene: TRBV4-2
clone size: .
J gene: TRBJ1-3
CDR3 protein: CASSQERRTGGTGNTIYF
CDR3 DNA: TGTGCCAGCAGCCAAGAACGCCGGACAGGGGGTACTGGAAACACCATATATTTT

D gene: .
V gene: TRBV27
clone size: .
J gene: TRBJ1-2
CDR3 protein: CASSLSAGRVYGYTF
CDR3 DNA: TGTGCCAGCAGTTTATCCGCAGGGAGGGTGTACGGCTACACCTTC

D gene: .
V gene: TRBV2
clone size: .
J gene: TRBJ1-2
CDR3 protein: CASSRDRDISF
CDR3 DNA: TGTGCCAGCAGTCGAGATCGGGACATAAGCTTC

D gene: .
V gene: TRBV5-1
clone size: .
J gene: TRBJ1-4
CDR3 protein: CASSFAGNEKLFF
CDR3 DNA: TGCGCCAGCAGCTTCGCAGGGAATGAAAAACTGTTTTTT

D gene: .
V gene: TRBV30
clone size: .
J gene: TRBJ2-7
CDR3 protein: CAWSATALGGEQYF
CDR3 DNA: TGTGCCTGGAGCGCGACAGCCTTGGGGGGCGAGCAGTACTTC

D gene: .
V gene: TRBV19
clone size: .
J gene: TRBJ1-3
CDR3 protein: CASSLDSSNTIYF
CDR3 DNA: TGTGCCAGTAGTTTGGACAGCTCAAACACCATATATTTT

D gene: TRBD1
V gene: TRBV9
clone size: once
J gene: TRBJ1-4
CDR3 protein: CASSIQGAAEKLFF
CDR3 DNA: TGTGCCAGCAGCATACAGGGGGCCGCTGAAAAACTGTTTTTT

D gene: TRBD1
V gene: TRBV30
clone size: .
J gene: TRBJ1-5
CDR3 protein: CAWSPTGGSNQPQHF
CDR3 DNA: TGTGCCTGGAGCCCCACAGGGGGCAGCAATCAGCCCCAGCATTTT

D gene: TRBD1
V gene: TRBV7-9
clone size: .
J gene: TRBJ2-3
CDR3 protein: CASSSDRGLDTQYF
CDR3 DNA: TGTGCCAGCAGCTCGGACAGGGGGCTGGATACGCAGTATTTT

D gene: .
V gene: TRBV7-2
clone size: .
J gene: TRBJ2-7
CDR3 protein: CASSTTGIPYEQYF
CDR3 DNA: TGTGCCAGCAGCACAACAGGGATTCCCTACGAGCAGTACTTC

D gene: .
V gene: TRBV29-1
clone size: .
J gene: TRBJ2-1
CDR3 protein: CSGSGNEQFF
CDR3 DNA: TGCAGCGGTTCAGGGAATGAGCAGTTCTTC

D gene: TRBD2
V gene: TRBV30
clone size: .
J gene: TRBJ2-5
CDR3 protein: CAWSARTSGRRETQYF
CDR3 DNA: TGTGCCTGGAGTGCCAGGACTAGCGGTAGGAGAGAGACCCAGTACTTC

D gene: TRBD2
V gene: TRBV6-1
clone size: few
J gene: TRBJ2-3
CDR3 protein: CASRRLAETDTQYF
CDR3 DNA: TGTGCCAGCAGGCGACTAGCGGAGACAGATACGCAGTATTTT

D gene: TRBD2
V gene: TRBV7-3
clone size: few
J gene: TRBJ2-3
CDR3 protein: CASSLGLAKSTDTQYF
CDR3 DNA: TGTGCCAGCAGCTTGGGACTAGCGAAAAGCACAGATACGCAGTATTTT

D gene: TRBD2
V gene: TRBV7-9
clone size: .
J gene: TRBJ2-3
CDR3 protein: CASSLAGSGSWQYF
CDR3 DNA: TGTGCCAGCAGCTTAGCGGGTAGCGGGAGTTGGCAGTATTTT

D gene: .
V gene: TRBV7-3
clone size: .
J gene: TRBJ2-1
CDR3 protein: CASSPRRSSYNEQFF
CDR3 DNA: TGTGCCAGCAGCCCCCGGCGGAGCTCCTACAATGAGCAGTTCTTC

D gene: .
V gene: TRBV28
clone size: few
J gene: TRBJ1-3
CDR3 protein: CASSPEAPGNTIYF
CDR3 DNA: TGTGCCAGCAGCCCGGAGGCCCCAGGAAACACCATATATTTT

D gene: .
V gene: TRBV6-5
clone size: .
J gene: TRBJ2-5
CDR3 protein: CASSSPGMETQYF
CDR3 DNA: TGTGCCAGCAGTTCCCCAGGGATGGAGACCCAGTACTTC

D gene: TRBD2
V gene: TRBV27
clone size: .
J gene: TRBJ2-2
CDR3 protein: CASSSPSGRGTGELFF
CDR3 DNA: TGTGCCAGCAGTTCCCCTAGCGGGAGAGGTACCGGGGAGCTGTTTTTT

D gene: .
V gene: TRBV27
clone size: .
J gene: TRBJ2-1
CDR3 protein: CASSPDSPFDEQFF
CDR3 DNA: TGTGCCAGCAGCCCTGACTCCCCCTTCGATGAGCAGTTCTTC

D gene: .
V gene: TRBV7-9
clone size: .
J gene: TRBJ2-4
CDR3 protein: CASSLAPWGSSENIQYF
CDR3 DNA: TGTGCCAGCAGCTTAGCGCCCTGGGGCTCGAGTGAAAACATTCAGTACTTC

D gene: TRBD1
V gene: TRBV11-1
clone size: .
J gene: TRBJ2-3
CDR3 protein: CASSQGASTDTQYF
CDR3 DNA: TGTGCCAGCAGTCAGGGGGCTAGCACAGATACGCAGTATTTT

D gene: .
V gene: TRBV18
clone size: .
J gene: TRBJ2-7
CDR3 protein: CASSIDIGTYEQYF
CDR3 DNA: TGTGCCAGCTCCATAGACATTGGCACGTACGAGCAGTACTTC

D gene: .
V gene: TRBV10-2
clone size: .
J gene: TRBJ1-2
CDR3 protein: CASSVGGYGYTF
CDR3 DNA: TGCGCCAGCAGTGTAGGGGGTTACGGCTACACCTTC

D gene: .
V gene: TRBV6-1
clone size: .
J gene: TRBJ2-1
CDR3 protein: CASSDMYEQFF
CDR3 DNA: TGTGCCAGCAGTGATATGTATGAGCAGTTCTTC

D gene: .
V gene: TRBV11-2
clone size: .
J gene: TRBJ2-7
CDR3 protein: CASTDLGPSYEQYF
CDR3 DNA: TGTGCCAGCACCGACCTAGGCCCCTCCTACGAGCAGTACTTC

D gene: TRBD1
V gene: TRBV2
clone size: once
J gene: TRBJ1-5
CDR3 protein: CASGQENQPQHF
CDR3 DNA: TGTGCCAGCGGACAGGAAAATCAGCCCCAGCATTTT

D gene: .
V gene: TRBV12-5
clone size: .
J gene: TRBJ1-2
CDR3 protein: CASGLSPYGYTF
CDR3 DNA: TGTGCTAGTGGTCTCTCCCCTTATGGCTACACCTTC

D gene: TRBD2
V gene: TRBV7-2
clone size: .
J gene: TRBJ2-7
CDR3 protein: CASDSLAGGRYEQYF
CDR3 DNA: TGTGCCTCCGACTCCCTAGCGGGAGGTCGATACGAGCAGTACTTC

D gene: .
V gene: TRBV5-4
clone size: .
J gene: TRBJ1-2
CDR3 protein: CASSPQAGSNYGYTF
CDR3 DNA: TGTGCCAGCAGCCCACAGGCAGGGTCTAACTATGGCTACACCTTC

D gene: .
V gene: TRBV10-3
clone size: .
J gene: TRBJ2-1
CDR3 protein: CAIYGGVVGNEQFF
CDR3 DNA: TGTGCCATCTACGGCGGGGTGGTGGGCAATGAGCAGTTCTTC

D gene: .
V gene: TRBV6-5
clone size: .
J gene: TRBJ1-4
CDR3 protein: CASSYSKGDSEKLFF
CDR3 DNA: TGTGCCAGCAGTTACTCGAAGGGGGATAGTGAAAAACTGTTTTTT

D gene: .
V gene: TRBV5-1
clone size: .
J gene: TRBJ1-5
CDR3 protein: CASSLEGRGVGQPQHF
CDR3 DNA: TGCGCCAGCAGCTTGGAGGGCAGGGGAGTGGGACAGCCCCAGCATTTT

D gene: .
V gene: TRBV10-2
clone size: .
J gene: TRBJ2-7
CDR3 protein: CASSPLYEQYF
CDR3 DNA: TGCGCCAGCAGCCCTCTGTACGAGCAGTACTTC

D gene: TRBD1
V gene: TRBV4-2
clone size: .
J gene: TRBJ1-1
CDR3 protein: CASSQVIPTGAAEAFF
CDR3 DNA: TGTGCCAGCAGCCAAGTCATTCCCACAGGGGCGGCTGAAGCTTTCTTT

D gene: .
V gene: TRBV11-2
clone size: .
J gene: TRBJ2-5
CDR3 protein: CASSTGHQETQYF
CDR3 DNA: TGTGCCAGCAGCACAGGGCACCAAGAGACCCAGTACTTC

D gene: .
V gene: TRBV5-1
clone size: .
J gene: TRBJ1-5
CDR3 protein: CASSLTSGGNQPQHF
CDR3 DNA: TGCGCCAGCAGCTTGACGAGCGGCGGCAATCAGCCCCAGCATTTT

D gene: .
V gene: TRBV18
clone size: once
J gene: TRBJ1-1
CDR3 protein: CASSPSRDTEAFF
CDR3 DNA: TGTGCCAGCTCACCATCCCGGGACACTGAAGCTTTCTTT

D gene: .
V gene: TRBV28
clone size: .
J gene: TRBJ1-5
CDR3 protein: CASSLAREVHQPQHF
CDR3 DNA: TGTGCCAGCAGCCTCGCCCGGGAGGTCCATCAGCCCCAGCATTTT

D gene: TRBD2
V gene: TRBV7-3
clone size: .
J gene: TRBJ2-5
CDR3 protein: CASSRLAGAWETQYF
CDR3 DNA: TGTGCCAGCAGCAGATTAGCGGGGGCCTGGGAGACCCAGTACTTC

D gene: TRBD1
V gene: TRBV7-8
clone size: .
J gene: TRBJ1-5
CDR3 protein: CASSNRGFNQPQHF
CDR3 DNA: TGTGCCAGCAGCAACAGGGGGTTCAATCAGCCCCAGCATTTT